These 15 T cell receptor beta chains were sequenced from one sample in a study of memory CD4+ T cells and cytomegalovirus serostatus (dated 2019 in TCRdb). Single viable CD3+CD4+CD8-CD45RO+ cells were sorted as memory CD4+ T cells on a FACSAria II. Libraries came from the immunoSEQ multiplex PCR assay. Sourced from immuneACCESS, this table was stored by TCRdb with only in-frame sequences that have V and J called. A share of the clones is absent; for the studies checked, an unresolved V gene accounts for under half, and the remainder has no known explanation. Within this sample are approximately 51,000 clones, with roughly 72% of them counted one time only. The ten largest clones represent 0.9% to 1.5% of the sample. Specimen: memory CD4+ T cells from blood. All receptors come from an adult in good health and CMV-seropositive.

V is TRBV7-2 and J is TRBJ2-3; D possibly uses TRBD1 or TRBD2 (6 bases each). Deletions cut 5 bases from V and 7 bases from J, with 22 bases between. CDR3 length: 16 amino acids. The germline gives CDR1 SGHTA, CDR2 FQGNSA. In DNA, the CDR3 is TGTGCCAGCAGCAGAGAGGGGGGAAGCGCACAACATACGCAGTATTTT. Translation: CASSREGGSAQHTQYF.

The rearrangement links TRBV5-1 to TRBJ1-4, with TRBD1 as a possible D gene (6 bases). V gave up 0 bases and J gave up 7 bases, with 16 bases separating them. Per germline, CDR1 SGHRS and CDR2 YFSETQ. The CDR3 extends over 16 amino acids. The CDR3 bases are TGCGCCAGCAGCTTGGACGGAGTGACAGGTGGTGAAAAACTGTTTTTT. This sequence encodes CASSLDGVTGGEKLFF.

V is TRBV9 and J is TRBJ1-6; 7 bases match TRBD1. V lost 0 bases, J lost 1 base, and 4 bases stayed unmatched. The germline V gene has CDR1 SGDLS and CDR2 YYNGEE. CDR3 length equals 17 residues. Here the CDR3 reads CASSVDPGGSYNSPLHF. CDR3 sequence (DNA): TGTGCCAGCAGCGTAGACCCAGGGGGGTCCTATAATTCACCCCTCCACTTT.

The chain recombines TRBV5-1 with TRBJ2-2; no reliable D call. This CDR3 spans 16 amino acids. In germline, CDR1 is SGHRS, CDR2 YFSETQ. Trimming left V 0 bases short and J 3 bases short, with 12 bases between. The chain's CDR3 is CASSLVNIRDTGELFF. DNA for the CDR3: TGCGCCAGCAGCTTGGTTAATATTAGGGACACCGGGGAGCTGTTTTTT.

This clone was detected only once. The V call is TRBV5-3, the J call TRBJ2-7; either TRBD1 or TRBD2 may supply D (6 bases each). TRBV5-3 is an ORF, with its function uncertain. The CDR3 has 14 residues. The V end lost 4 bases, the J end lost 0 bases, and 11 bases lay between the germline ends. CDR3 in DNA: TGTGCCAGAAGCCTGGGGGGCTACTCCTACGAGCAGTACTTC. Amino acids: CARSLGGYSYEQYF.

The table lists this clone with a count of one. The gene calls are TRBV5-6 and TRBJ2-3; tentative D call: TRBD1 (6 bases). V was pared by 4 bases and J by 3 bases, with 15 bases between. This CDR3 has 15 residues. The germline gives CDR1 SGHDT, CDR2 YYEEEE. The CDR3 nucleotides are TGTGCCAGCAGCGAAACAGGGTTCGTGACAGATACGCAGTATTTT. Its translation is CASSETGFVTDTQYF.

This chain links TRBV4-3 with TRBJ2-5, with 10 bases lining up with TRBD1. V dropped 5 bases and J dropped 6; count of bases not matched to a gene: 9. Germline V gives CDR1 LGHNA, CDR2 YSLEER. The CDR3 length is 15 residues. In nucleotides, the CDR3 is TGCGCCAGCAGCAGGACAGGGGGTAGGGGGCAGACCCAGTACTTC. It encodes CASSRTGGRGQTQYF.

The chain joins TRBV5-1 to TRBJ1-1; weak D call: TRBD1 (5 bases). This CDR3 region has 19 residues. V was cut by 9 bases and J by 1 base, with 31 bases left in between. CDR1 SGHRS and CDR2 YFSETQ come from the germline V gene. The CDR3 DNA follows: TGCGCCAATCGCCGGCCAAGGAGGGGCGTCGGGGAGCCGAACACTGAAGCTTTCTTT. Translated, it gives CANRRPRRGVGEPNTEAFF.

The chain joins TRBV6-1 to TRBJ1-1; 7 positions match TRBD1. This CDR3 has 14 residues. Germline assignment: CDR1 MNHNS and CDR2 SASEGT. V lost 2 bases and J lost 10; bases outside the gene matches: 10. CDR3 sequence (DNA): TGTGCCAGCAGTGAAAGCGGACGAGGGGGCCTAGCTTTCTTT. This encodes CASSESGRGGLAFF.

The V and J genes are TRBV2 and TRBJ2-1; 8 bases align to TRBD2. V lost 4 bases and J lost 0; bases outside the gene matches: 2. Per the germline V gene, CDR1 is SNHLY and CDR2 is FYNNEI. The CDR3 extends over 15 amino acids. For the CDR3, the DNA is TGTGCCAGCAGTGCGGGGGGGATCTCCTACAATGAGCAGTTCTTC. It yields the protein CASSAGGISYNEQFF.

In DNA, the CDR3 is TGCGCCAGCAGCGGAGGGGACTCTAGCACAGATACGCAGTATTTT. Translation gives CASSGGDSSTDTQYF. This chain joins TRBV5-1 and TRBJ2-3; D is perhaps TRBD2 (6 bases). The CDR3 is 15 residues long. Trimming left V 4 bases short and J 0 bases short, with 12 bases between. The V gene's germline CDR1 is SGHRS and CDR2 YFSETQ.

The chain joins TRBV7-6 to TRBJ2-3; D is ambiguous. The CDR3 sequence is 10 residues long. Germline V lookup: CDR1 SGHVS, CDR2 FNYEAQ. Trimming pared 11 bases from V and 2 bases from J, leaving 5 bases between. The CDR3 DNA reads TGTGCCGCGTACACAGATACGCAGTATTTT. Translating it yields CAAYTDTQYF.

V usage is TRBV7-9 and J usage is TRBJ2-3; D is unresolved. Per germline, CDR1 SEHNR and CDR2 FQNEAQ (reference sequence). Trimming took off 3 bases at V and 0 bases at J, with 7 bases between the two ends. The CDR3 is 14 amino acids. The CDR3 nucleotides are TGTGCCAGCAGCTTTCTCCCGAGCACAGATACGCAGTATTTT. It yields the protein CASSFLPSTDTQYF. Combining the CDR3 with reference TRBV7-9 and TRBJ2-3 gives the whole variable domain DTGVSQNPRHKITKRGQNVTFRCDPISEHNRLYWYRQTLGQGPEFLTYFQNEAQLEKSRLLSDRFSAERPKGSFSTLEIQRTEQGDSAMYLCASSFLPSTDTQYFGPGTRLTVL.

V and J are TRBV2 and TRBJ1-5, with no clear D. Between the trimmed V and J ends, which lost 7 bases and 6 bases, there was a span of 10 bases. This CDR3 contains 12 residues. Germline loops: CDR1 SNHLY, CDR2 FYNNEI. Here the CDR3 reads CASTGEGQPQHF. In DNA, the CDR3 is TGTGCCAGCACAGGAGAAGGTCAGCCCCAGCATTTT. Full variable domain (remainder filled in from reference TRBV2 and TRBJ1-5): EPEVTQTPSHQVTQMGQEVILRCVPISNHLYFYWYRQILGQKVEFLVSFYNNEISEKSEIFDDQFSVERPDGSNFTLKIRSTKLEDSAMYFCASTGEGQPQHFGDGTRLSIL.

This chain joins TRBV2 and TRBJ2-3; possibly TRBD2 for D (5 bases). V shed 7 bases and J shed 1 base, with 18 bases lying between them. Per germline, CDR1 SNHLY and CDR2 FYNNEI. The CDR3 loop spans 16 amino acids. In nucleotides, the CDR3 is TGTGCCAGCACCCCGGAGGCCCAGGCCCGCACAGATACGCAGTATTTT. Translated: CASTPEAQARTDTQYF.